This entry lists 11 T cell receptor beta chains sequenced from one sample in a study of T cells in tuberculosis. Sequencing was performed with immunoSEQ multiplex PCR; in TCRdb, only in-frame clones are kept and a portion is missing. Of more than 30,000 clones listed, 85% to 95% are singletons. Sequenced sample: PBMCs. The source of these receptors is a donor aged 10-29 years with latent tuberculosis or without tuberculosis infection. Some clones in this sample may be carry-over from other donors' samples.

The rearrangement links TRBV30 to TRBJ1-1, with 8 bases aligning to TRBD1. Germline CDR1 GTSNPN, CDR2 SVGIG (reference sequence). V was pared by 5 bases and J by 0 bases, with 5 bases of the junction left unmatched. The CDR3 spans 14 residues. The CDR3 DNA reads TGTGCCTGGGGACAGGGACAGTTGAACACTGAAGCTTTCTTT. It specifies CAWGQGQLNTEAFF.

This chain uses TRBV5-5 with TRBJ2-5; 8 bases fit TRBD1. V was clipped by 4 bases and J by 4 bases; unmatched bases: 9. This CDR3 region has 15 residues. Germline-derived CDR1 and CDR2 are SGHKS and YYEKEE (reference sequence). The CDR3: CASSKGQVTRETQYF. The CDR3 region has the DNA TGTGCCAGCAGCAAGGGACAGGTAACTCGAGAGACCCAGTACTTC.

The rearrangement uses TRBV5-1 and TRBJ2-7; TRBD1 agrees at 9 bases. V was pared by 4 bases and J by 3 bases, with 11 bases of the junction left unmatched. The CDR3 length is 16 residues. Germline V lookup: CDR1 SGHRS, CDR2 YFSETQ. CDR3 amino acids: CASSPKPGTGSYEQYF. The CDR3 bases are TGCGCCAGCAGCCCGAAGCCCGGGACAGGGAGCTACGAGCAGTACTTC.

The V call is TRBV7-2, the J call TRBJ1-2; 7 bases match TRBD1. Trimming removed 5 bases from V and 4 bases from J; junction bases left unmatched: 4. Germline CDR1 and CDR2: SGHTA and FQGNSA. The CDR3 runs 13 residues. The CDR3 is CASSPGTAYGYTF. CDR3 DNA: TGTGCCAGCAGCCCCGGGACAGCCTATGGCTACACCTTC.

This chain uses TRBV2 with TRBJ2-1; 9 bases match TRBD2. This CDR3 region has 14 residues. Germline CDR1 is SNHLY and CDR2 is FYNNEI. V was clipped by 6 bases and J by 0 bases; unmatched bases: 0. DNA for the CDR3: TGTGCCAGCAGGCGGGGGGGCTCCTACAATGAGCAGTTCTTC. Encoded protein: CASRRGGSYNEQFF.

The chain links TRBV2 to TRBJ2-5; 7 bases map to TRBD1. The CDR3 is 14 residues long. Germline loops: CDR1 SNHLY, CDR2 FYNNEI. Losses at the gene ends were 7 bases for V and 3 bases for J; bases not matched to a gene: 8. CDR3 in amino acids: CASTVGQVEETQYF. The CDR3 DNA reads TGTGCCAGCACCGTAGGACAGGTAGAAGAGACCCAGTACTTC.

This chain connects TRBV7-2 to TRBJ2-7; 8 nucleotides agree with TRBD1. This CDR3 has 14 amino acids. Germline CDR1 reads SGHTA; CDR2 reads FQGNSA. After removal of 5 bases from V and 3 bases from J, the junction contained 6 bases not matched to a gene. CDR3 loop: CASSPRTGLYEQYF. For the CDR3, the DNA is TGTGCCAGCAGCCCCCGGACAGGGCTCTACGAGCAGTACTTC. The full variable domain, completed using reference TRBV7-2 and TRBJ2-7, is GAGVSQSPSNKVTEKGKDVELRCDPISGHTALYWYRQSLGQGLEFLIYFQGNSAPDKSGLPSDRFSAERTGGSVSTLTIQRTQQEDSAVYLCASSPRTGLYEQYFGPGTRLTVT.

This clone is labeled as medium-sized. V usage is TRBV6-5 and J usage is TRBJ2-2; 8 nucleotides match TRBD2. This CDR3 contains 15 residues. CDR1 is MNHEY, CDR2 SVGAGI, per germline. With 2 bases clipped from V and 7 bases from J, the junction kept 6 bases outside the gene matches. Here the CDR3 reads CASSYQLAAVGELFF. DNA for the CDR3: TGTGCCAGCAGTTACCAACTAGCGGCTGTCGGGGAGCTGTTTTTT.

The chain is built from TRBV18 and TRBJ2-4, with TRBD1 matching 8 bases. V lost 3 bases to trimming and J lost 0 bases; unmatched junction nucleotides: 10. CDR1 and CDR2 from the germline V gene are KGHSH and LQKENI. This CDR3 contains 18 residues. In DNA form, the CDR3 reads TGTGCCAGCTCACCGTACGAGGACAGGGTATTAGCCAAAAACATTCAGTACTTC. Amino acids: CASSPYEDRVLAKNIQYF.

The chain carries TRBV7-9 and TRBJ2-2; TRBD2 matches 9 bases. This CDR3 is 15 amino acids long. Germline V gene sequence: CDR1 SEHNR, CDR2 FQNEAQ (reference sequence). Trimming removed 5 bases from V and 6 bases from J; junction bases left unmatched: 7. The CDR3 DNA reads as TGTGCCAGCAGCCACGCTAGCGGGGTTCCCGGGGAGCTGTTTTTT. This translates into CASSHASGVPGELFF.

The chain recombines TRBV27 with TRBJ2-3; TRBD1 agrees at 7 bases. The junction had 6 bases not matched to a gene; V was cut back by 6 bases and J by 0 bases. CDR3 length equals 15 residues. In germline, CDR1 is MNHEY, CDR2 SMNVEV (reference sequence). Written as DNA, the CDR3 is TGTGCCAGCAGAGGGGGCCCCTATAGCACAGATACGCAGTATTTT. Its translation is CASRGGPYSTDTQYF.